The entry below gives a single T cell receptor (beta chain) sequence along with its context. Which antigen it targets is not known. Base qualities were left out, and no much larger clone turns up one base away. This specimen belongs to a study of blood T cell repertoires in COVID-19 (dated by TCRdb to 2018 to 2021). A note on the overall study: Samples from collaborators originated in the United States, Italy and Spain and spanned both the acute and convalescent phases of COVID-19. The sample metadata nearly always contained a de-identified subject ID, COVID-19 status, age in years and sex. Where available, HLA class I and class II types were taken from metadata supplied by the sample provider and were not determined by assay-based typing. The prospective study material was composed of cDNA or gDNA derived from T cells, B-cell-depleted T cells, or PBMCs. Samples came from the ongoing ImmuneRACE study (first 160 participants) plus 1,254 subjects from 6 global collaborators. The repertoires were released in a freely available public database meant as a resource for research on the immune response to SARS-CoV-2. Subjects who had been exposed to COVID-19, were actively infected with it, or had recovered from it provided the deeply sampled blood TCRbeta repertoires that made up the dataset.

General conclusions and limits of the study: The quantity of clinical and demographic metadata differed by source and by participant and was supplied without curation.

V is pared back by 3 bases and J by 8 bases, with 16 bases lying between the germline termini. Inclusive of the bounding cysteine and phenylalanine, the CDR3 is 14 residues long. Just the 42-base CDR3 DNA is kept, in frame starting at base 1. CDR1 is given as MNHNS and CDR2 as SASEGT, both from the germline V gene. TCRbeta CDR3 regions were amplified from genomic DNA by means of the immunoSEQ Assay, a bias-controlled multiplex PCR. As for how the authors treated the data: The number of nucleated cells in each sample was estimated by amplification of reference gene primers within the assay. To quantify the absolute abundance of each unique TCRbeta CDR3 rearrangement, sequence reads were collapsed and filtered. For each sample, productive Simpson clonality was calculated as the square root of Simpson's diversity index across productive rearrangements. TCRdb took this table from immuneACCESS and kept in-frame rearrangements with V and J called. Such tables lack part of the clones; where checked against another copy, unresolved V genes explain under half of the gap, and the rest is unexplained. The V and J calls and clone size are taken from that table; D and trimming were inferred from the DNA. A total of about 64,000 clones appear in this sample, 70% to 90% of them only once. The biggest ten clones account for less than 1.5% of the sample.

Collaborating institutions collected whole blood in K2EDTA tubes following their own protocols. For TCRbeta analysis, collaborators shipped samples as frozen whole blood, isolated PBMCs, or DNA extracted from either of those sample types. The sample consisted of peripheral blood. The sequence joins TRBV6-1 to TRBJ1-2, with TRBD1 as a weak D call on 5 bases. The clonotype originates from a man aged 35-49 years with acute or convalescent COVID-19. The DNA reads TGTGCCAGCAGTGATGTCAGGGTGGTATACGGCTACACCTTC. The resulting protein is CASSDVRVVYGYTF.